This note documents a single T cell receptor beta chain sequence. The record originates from a study of blood T cell repertoires in COVID-19. Repertoires were generated with immunoSEQ multiplex PCR, while TCRdb's copy carries only in-frame clones and drops some. The sample lists tens of thousands of clones, approximately 91% seen once, with approximately 1.8% in the top ten. CDR3 length: 16 amino acids. Trimming pared 0 bases from V and 13 bases from J, leaving 22 bases between. CDR1 is MGHRA and CDR2 is YSYEKL in the germline V gene. This sequence was found in a man between 60 and 70 years old with acute or convalescent COVID-19. The chain employs TRBV4-1 and TRBJ2-1; D remains ambiguous. Sequences were obtained from peripheral blood. The CDR3 sequence is CASSQDGVGVAQKQFF. The CDR3 DNA reads TGCGCCAGCAGCCAAGATGGCGTAGGAGTAGCTCAGAAACAGTTCTTC.